The present TCR beta chain was sequenced within a study of blood T cell repertoires in COVID-19. Turning to the study itself: COVID-19 samples collected from the United States, Italy and Spain covered acute and convalescent phases. T cells, B-cell-depleted T cells, or PBMCs provided the cDNA or gDNA that served as material.

In the authors' workflow: Estimation of nucleated cell counts was performed using reference gene primer amplification. Here immunoSEQ multiplex PCR was the method, and the copy in TCRdb shows in-frame clones only, minus some. V and J calls and clone size are copied from that table; D and trimming were computed from the DNA. Among tens of thousands of clones listed, roughly 89% were seen once. CDR1 and CDR2 from the germline V gene are SGDLS and YYNGEE. This CDR3 spans 14 amino acids. V was clipped by 5 bases and J by 2 bases; unmatched bases: 5. This sequence was found in a man aged 50 or older with active or convalescent COVID-19. Sequencing was performed on peripheral blood. The chain is built from TRBV9 and TRBJ2-3; 7 bases map to TRBD2. CDR3 DNA: TGTGCCAGCAGTGGGGGGGTCCTCACAGATACGCAGTATTTT. Translating gives CASSGGVLTDTQYF.